The rows below give T cell receptor beta chains drawn from one sample of a study of blood T cell repertoires in COVID-19. Profiling relied on immunoSEQ multiplex PCR, and the TCRdb table lists in-frame clones only, not all of them. This sample carries 110,000 to 150,000 clones, 82% of them seen once, and the ten largest clones take roughly 3.9%. Sequencing input: peripheral blood. Every receptor here comes from an elderly woman with acute or convalescent COVID-19. Each CDR3 is given with its conserved first and last residue. The order of the fields is V gene, clone size, D gene, J gene, CDR3 protein, CDR3 DNA. D genes are given only for firm matches. Not all rows give a size; the values are once, few, many and, for expanded clones, a class.

TRBV7-9,-,-,TRBJ2-2,CASSELLNTGELFF,TGTGCCAGCTCCGAGTTGCTGAACACCGGGGAGCTGTTTTTT
TRBV5-4,-,TRBD2,TRBJ2-4,CASSRGGVENIQYF,TGTGCCAGCAGCCGCGGGGGGGTGGAAAACATTCAGTACTTC
TRBV20-1,-,-,TRBJ1-1,CSRDFNTEAFF,TGCAGTCGGGACTTTAACACTGAAGCTTTCTTT
TRBV10-3,-,TRBD1,TRBJ2-7,CAISGQGGYEQYF,TGTGCCATCAGCGGACAGGGGGGCTACGAGCAGTACTTC
TRBV27,-,-,TRBJ2-7,CASSLVPGYEQYF,TGTGCCAGCAGTTTGGTTCCGGGTTACGAGCAGTACTTC
TRBV2,few,-,TRBJ1-1,CACRPTRNTEAFF,TGTGCCTGTAGACCGACAAGGAACACTGAAGCTTTCTTT
TRBV27,-,-,TRBJ2-7,CASSFHPPRQSSYEQYF,TGTGCCAGCAGTTTCCATCCCCCAAGACAAAGCTCCTACGAGCAGTACTTC
TRBV7-8,few,-,TRBJ2-1,CASHNPFRGRVVEQFF,TGTGCCAGCCACAACCCATTTAGGGGCCGTGTGGTTGAGCAGTTCTTC
TRBV3-1/TRBV3-2,few,-,TRBJ2-2,CASSQDRRHFGELFF,TGTGCCAGCAGCCAAGACCGTCGACATTTCGGGGAGCTGTTTTTT
TRBV13,-,TRBD2,TRBJ2-3,CASSSPLLAGQPLHSTQYF,TGTGCCAGCAGCTCTCCTCTACTAGCGGGGCAACCCCTCCACAGTACGCAGTATTTT
TRBV19,few,TRBD2,TRBJ2-3,CASSIRSGTSTDTQYF,TGTGCCAGTAGTATAAGAAGCGGGACTAGCACAGATACGCAGTATTTT
TRBV24-1,-,TRBD1,TRBJ2-2,CATSDFGTATNTGELFF,TGTGCCACCAGTGATTTCGGGACAGCCACGAACACCGGGGAGCTGTTTTTT
TRBV28,-,-,TRBJ2-7,CASSFLDNFYEQYF,TGTGCCAGCAGTTTCCTCGATAACTTCTACGAGCAGTACTTC
TRBV7-2,-,TRBD2,TRBJ2-5,CASSSIAGVRETQYF,TGTGCCAGCAGCTCCATAGCGGGGGTGCGAGAGACCCAGTACTTC
TRBV24-1,-,TRBD2,TRBJ2-1,CATSWTSQNNEQFF,TGTGCCACCTCTTGGACTAGCCAAAACAATGAGCAGTTCTTC
TRBV19,few,TRBD1,TRBJ1-1,CASSHYPRQGTEAFF,TGTGCCAGTAGTCATTATCCGCGACAGGGCACTGAAGCTTTCTTT
TRBV14,-,-,TRBJ2-7,CASSLAEGYPGEQYF,TGTGCCAGCAGCCTCGCGGAGGGGTATCCCGGAGAGCAGTACTTC
TRBV24-1,-,TRBD1,TRBJ2-7,CATSDERDRGTYEQYF,TGTGCCACCAGTGATGAAAGGGACAGGGGAACCTACGAGCAGTACTTC
TRBV27,-,TRBD2,TRBJ2-1,CASSFIMRENEQFF,TGTGCCAGCAGTTTTATAATGCGGGAGAATGAGCAGTTCTTC
TRBV6-5,-,-,TRBJ2-4,CASTGRLVKNIQYF,TGTGCCAGCACCGGGAGACTGGTCAAAAACATTCAGTACTTC
TRBV28,-,-,TRBJ2-6,CASSLRVSGANVLTF,TGTGCCAGCAGTTTACGAGTCTCTGGGGCCAACGTCCTGACTTTC
TRBV29-1,-,-,TRBJ2-3,CSVGDPQASDTQYF,TGCAGCGTTGGGGATCCACAGGCTTCAGATACGCAGTATTTT